A selection of T cell receptor beta chains follows, all from one sample in a study of T cell responses to AZD1222 COVID-19 vaccine. Some clones are missing from TCRdb's copy, which holds only in-frame ones; the method was immunoSEQ multiplex PCR. The sample has over 120,000 clones, roughly 85% seen once. This specimen was peripheral blood, taken on day 0 of AZD1222 vaccination. The receptors shown here come from an adult in good health. The CDR3 runs from the conserved cysteine through the conserved F or W. The D gene is left open where the match is weak. Some rows have no size entry. The others give once, few or many, or a class for an expanded clone.

V	J	D	size	DNA	CDR3
TRBV6-2/TRBV6-3	TRBJ1-2	-	once	TGTGCCAGCAGCTATTCGGACCGGGCTGTTATTTTAGGGGTCTTC	CASSYSDRAVILGVF
TRBV19	TRBJ1-2	TRBD1	-	TGTGCCAGTAGGCGGGACAGCACCTATGGCTACACCTTC	CASRRDSTYGYTF
TRBV7-9	TRBJ1-5	-	-	TGTGCCAGCAGTAGGGAGTATCAGCCCCAGCATTTT	CASSREYQPQHF
TRBV28	TRBJ1-3	TRBD1	-	TGTGCCAGCAGTCCGGGACAGGGGACGAACACCATATATTTT	CASSPGQGTNTIYF
TRBV2	TRBJ1-1	TRBD1	few	TGTGCCAGCAGGGAACTACAGGGGGCAGAGACTGAAGCTTTCTTT	CASRELQGAETEAFF
TRBV19	TRBJ1-5	TRBD1	-	TGTGCCAGTACCCTGGACAGGGTGAATCAGCCCCAGCATTTT	CASTLDRVNQPQHF
TRBV19	TRBJ1-2	-	-	TGTGCCACGGCCACGGGGGCCGGCTATGGCTACACCTTC	CATATGAGYGYTF
TRBV9	TRBJ2-3	-	-	TGTGCCAGCAGCGGAAGAGGAGCCCCTCAGATAATTTTT	CASSGRGAPQIIF
TRBV18	TRBJ2-5	-	-	TGTGCCAGCTCACCGCTCACGGGGGAAGAGACCCAGTACTTC	CASSPLTGEETQYF
TRBV5-5	TRBJ2-1	-	-	TGTGCCAGCAGCTCGTGGTGGGGTACTAGCAGCTTAGACAATGAGCAGTTCTTC	CASSSWWGTSSLDNEQFF
TRBV7-9	TRBJ1-6	TRBD1	-	TGTGCCAGCAGCTTAAGGGACAGGGGAAATTCACCCCTCCACTTT	CASSLRDRGNSPLHF
TRBV6-5	TRBJ1-5	-	-	TGTGCCAGCAGTTACTCTGAGAATCAGCCCCAGCATTTT	CASSYSENQPQHF
TRBV4-2	TRBJ2-3	-	once	TGTGCCAGCAGCCAAGAAGACAGTTATGTAGATACGCAGTATTTT	CASSQEDSYVDTQYF
TRBV5-4	TRBJ2-1	-	many	TGTGCCAGCAGCTGGGATAGCGGAGAGCAGTTCTTC	CASSWDSGEQFF
TRBV10-3	TRBJ1-1	-	once	TGTGCCTCCGCGACAGTTCTAGTCGACACTGAAGCTTTCTTT	CASATVLVDTEAFF
TRBV5-4	TRBJ1-5	-	-	TGTGCCAGCAGCTTGGACGGAGGCAGCAATCAGCCCCAGCATTTT	CASSLDGGSNQPQHF
TRBV6-5	TRBJ2-5	TRBD2	-	TGTGCCAGCAGTTACTTAGCGGGGTCGGAGACCCAGTACTTC	CASSYLAGSETQYF
TRBV5-6	TRBJ2-7	-	-	TGTGCCAGCAGCGCCGGCCCTTCCTACGAGCAGTACTTC	CASSAGPSYEQYF
TRBV2	TRBJ1-6	-	few	TGTGCCAACGTTGACAACTATAATTCACCCCTCCACTTT	CANVDNYNSPLHF
TRBV6-5	TRBJ1-1	-	-	TGTGCCAGCATCCCCCCGCGGGGGAACACTGAAGCTTTCTTT	CASIPPRGNTEAFF
TRBV6-5	TRBJ1-6	-	-	TGTGCCAGCAGTTACTCGACGGGCCCTACAAATTCACCCCTCCACTTT	CASSYSTGPTNSPLHF
TRBV13	TRBJ1-4	-	-	TGTGCCAGCAGCTTGGGGGGATCGGCAACTAATGAAAAACTGTTTTTT	CASSLGGSATNEKLFF
TRBV11-3	TRBJ2-1	-	-	TGTGCCAGCAGCTTTACGGGGGCTAGCTTAAATGAGCAGTTCTTC	CASSFTGASLNEQFF
TRBV6-5	TRBJ2-2	-	-	TGTGCCAGCATAAGGGACAACCTCGGTATCGGGGAGCTGTTTTTT	CASIRDNLGIGELFF
TRBV5-4	TRBJ2-3	-	-	TGTGCCAGCAGCAGGGAGCCCGGGACAAACACAGATACGCAGTATTTT	CASSREPGTNTDTQYF
TRBV30	TRBJ2-4	-	-	TGTGCCTGGATGGTAGCCAAAAACATTCAGTACTTC	CAWMVAKNIQYF
TRBV24-1	TRBJ2-7	-	-	TGTGCCACCAGTGGGGGTCAAACCTTAATCTACGAGCAGTACTTC	CATSGGQTLIYEQYF
TRBV5-1	TRBJ2-1	TRBD2	-	TGCGCCAGCAGCTCGTCTGGGAGGCAGCGGGGGGGCCAATTAGGCTCCTACAATGAGCAGTTCTTC	CASSSSGRQRGGQLGSYNEQFF
TRBV4-1	TRBJ1-2	-	-	TGCGCCAGCAGCCCCCCTGGGGGGCTCTATGGCTACACCTTC	CASSPPGGLYGYTF
TRBV5-4	TRBJ1-2	TRBD1	-	TGTGCCAGCAGCTTAACAGGGGGAAACTATGGCTACACCTTC	CASSLTGGNYGYTF
TRBV18	TRBJ1-1	TRBD1	-	TGTGCCAGCTCTCCCCAGGGGGCAGGGGCTGAAGCTTTCTTT	CASSPQGAGAEAFF
TRBV10-3	TRBJ1-1	-	once	TGTGCCATCAGTGAGTCGAGGGACACTGAAGCTTTCTTT	CAISESRDTEAFF
TRBV25-1	TRBJ2-7	-	-	TGTGCCAGCAGCCGGGACAGCGGGTACGAGCAGTACTTC	CASSRDSGYEQYF
TRBV24-1	TRBJ1-1	-	-	TGTGCCACCACCGGGACCCCCAACACTGAAGCTTTCTTT	CATTGTPNTEAFF
TRBV18	TRBJ2-7	-	-	TGTGCCAGCTCACCTCGATCCTACGAGCAGTACTTC	CASSPRSYEQYF
TRBV6-5	TRBJ2-3	-	-	TGTGCCAGCAGTTATTTGCAGACACCCGATACGCAGTATTTT	CASSYLQTPDTQYF
TRBV15	TRBJ1-1	-	-	TGTGCCACCAGCGGAGGACAGAGGATCTCTGAAGCTTTCTTT	CATSGGQRISEAFF
TRBV3-1/TRBV3-2	TRBJ2-6	-	-	TGTGCCAGCAGCCCTCGAGAGGGGGCCAACGTCCTGACTTTC	CASSPREGANVLTF
TRBV5-1	TRBJ1-2	-	-	TGCGCCAGCAGCTTTCAACCAGACGGAGCTAACTATGGCTACACCTTC	CASSFQPDGANYGYTF
TRBV10-2	TRBJ1-6	TRBD1	-	TGCGCCAGCAGTGACGGTGGACAGGGGCAAAATTCACCCCTCCACTTT	CASSDGGQGQNSPLHF
TRBV20-1	TRBJ2-2	-	-	TGCAGTGCTAGTCGGGACGGCCTTGGCGGGGAGCTGTTTTTT	CSASRDGLGGELFF
TRBV20-1	TRBJ2-1	-	-	TGCAGTGCTCGTAGTCATGAGCAGTTCTTC	CSARSHEQFF
TRBV6-5	TRBJ2-7	TRBD2	few	TGTGCCAGCAGTTCTCCCGGACTAGTGGGGTACGAGCAGTACTTC	CASSSPGLVGYEQYF
TRBV7-8	TRBJ1-5	-	once	TGTGCCAGCAGCTTAGCGGATAGCAATCAGCCCCAGCATTTT	CASSLADSNQPQHF
TRBV11-2	TRBJ1-2	-	few	TGTGCCAGCAGCTCTAACGGGGGGTTTAACTATGGCTACACCTTC	CASSSNGGFNYGYTF
TRBV30	TRBJ1-4	TRBD1	-	TGTGCCTGGGCCAGGGACAGCACTTCCGAAAAACTGTTTTTT	CAWARDSTSEKLFF
TRBV7-9	TRBJ2-5	TRBD2	once	TGTGCCAGCCTAGGGGGGCTAGCGGGTCAAGAGACCCAGTACTTC	CASLGGLAGQETQYF
TRBV9	TRBJ1-1	-	-	TGTGCCAGCAGCCAACAGGGCCCTGAAGCTTTCTTT	CASSQQGPEAFF
TRBV4-1	TRBJ1-2	-	-	TGCGCCAGCAGCCCCGTCACTATCCAGGGCCCTAACTATGGCTACACCTTC	CASSPVTIQGPNYGYTF
TRBV7-2	TRBJ1-1	-	-	TGTGCCAGCAGCTTAGTGTGGACGGGAGGCGAAGCTTTCTTT	CASSLVWTGGEAFF
TRBV10-3	TRBJ2-5	-	-	TGTGCCATCAGTGAGTCGGGCAGGAGGGGAGAGACCCAGTACTTC	CAISESGRRGETQYF
TRBV5-4	TRBJ2-5	-	-	TGTGCCAGCAGCCTTGCGGAGACAGCTGGGGAGACCCAGTACTTC	CASSLAETAGETQYF